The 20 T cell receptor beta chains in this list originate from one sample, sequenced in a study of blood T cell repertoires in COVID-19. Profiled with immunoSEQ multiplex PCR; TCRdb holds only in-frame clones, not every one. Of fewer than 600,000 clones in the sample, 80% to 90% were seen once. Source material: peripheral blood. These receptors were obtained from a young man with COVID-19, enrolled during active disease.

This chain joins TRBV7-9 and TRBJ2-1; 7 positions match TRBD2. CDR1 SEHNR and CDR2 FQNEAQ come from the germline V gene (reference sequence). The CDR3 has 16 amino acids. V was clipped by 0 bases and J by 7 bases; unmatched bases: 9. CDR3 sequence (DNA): TGTGCCAGCAGCTTAGCTGGGCAGCGGGATACAAATGAGCAGTTCTTC. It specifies CASSLAGQRDTNEQFF.

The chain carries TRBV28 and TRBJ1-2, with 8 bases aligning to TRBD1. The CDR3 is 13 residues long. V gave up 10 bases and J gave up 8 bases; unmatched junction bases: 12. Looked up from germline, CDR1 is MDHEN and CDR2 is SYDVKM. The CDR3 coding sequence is TGTGCCACCTCGAGGCGGACAGGGTGGGGCTACACCTTC. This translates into CATSRRTGWGYTF.

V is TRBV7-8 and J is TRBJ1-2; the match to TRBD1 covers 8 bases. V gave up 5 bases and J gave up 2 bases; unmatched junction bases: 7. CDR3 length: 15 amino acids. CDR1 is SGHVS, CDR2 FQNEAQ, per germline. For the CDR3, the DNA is TGTGCCAGCAGCACCACAGGGGGTTCCAACTATGGCTACACCTTC. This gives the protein CASSTTGGSNYGYTF.

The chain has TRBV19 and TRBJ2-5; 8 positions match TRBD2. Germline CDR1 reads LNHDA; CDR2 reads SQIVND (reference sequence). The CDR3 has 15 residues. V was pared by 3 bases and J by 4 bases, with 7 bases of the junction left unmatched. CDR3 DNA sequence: TGTGCCAGTAGTATTCGAGCGGGGGCCTCAGAGACCCAGTACTTC. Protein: CASSIRAGASETQYF. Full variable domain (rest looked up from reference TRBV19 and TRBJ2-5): DGGITQSPKYLFRKEGQNVTLSCEQNLNHDAMYWYRQDPGQGLRLIYYSQIVNDFQKGDIAEGYSVSREKKESFPLTVTSAQKNPTAFYLCASSIRAGASETQYFGPGTRLLVL.

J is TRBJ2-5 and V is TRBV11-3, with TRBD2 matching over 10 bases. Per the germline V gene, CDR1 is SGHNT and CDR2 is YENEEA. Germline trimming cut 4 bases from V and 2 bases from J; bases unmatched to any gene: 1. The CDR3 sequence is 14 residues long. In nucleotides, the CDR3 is TGTGCCAGCAGCTGGACTAGCGGTCAAGAGACCCAGTACTTC. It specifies CASSWTSGQETQYF.

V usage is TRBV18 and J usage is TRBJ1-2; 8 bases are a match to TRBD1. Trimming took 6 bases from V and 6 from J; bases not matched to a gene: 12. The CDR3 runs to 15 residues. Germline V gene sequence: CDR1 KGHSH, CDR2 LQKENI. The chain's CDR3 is CASSRRQGPDDGYTF. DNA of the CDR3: TGTGCCAGCTCGCGAAGACAGGGGCCCGACGATGGCTACACCTTC. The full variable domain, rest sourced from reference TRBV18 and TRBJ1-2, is NAGVMQNPRHLVRRRGQEARLRCSPMKGHSHVYWYRQLPEEGLKFMVYLQKENIIDESGMPKERFSAEFPKEGPSILRIQQVVRGDSAAYFCASSRRQGPDDGYTFGSGTRLTVV.

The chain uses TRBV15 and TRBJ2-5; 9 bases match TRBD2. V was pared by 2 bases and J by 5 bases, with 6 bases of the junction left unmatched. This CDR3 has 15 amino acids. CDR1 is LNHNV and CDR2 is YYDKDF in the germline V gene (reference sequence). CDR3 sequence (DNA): TGTGCCACCAGCAGACAAGCGGGAGGCTCCGAGACCCAGTACTTC. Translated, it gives CATSRQAGGSETQYF. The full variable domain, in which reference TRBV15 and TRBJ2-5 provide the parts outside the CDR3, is DAMVIQNPRYQVTQFGKPVTLSCSQTLNHNVMYWYQQKSSQAPKLLFHYYDKDFNNEADTPDNFQSRRPNTSFCFLDIRSPGLGDTAMYLCATSRQAGGSETQYFGPGTRLLVL.

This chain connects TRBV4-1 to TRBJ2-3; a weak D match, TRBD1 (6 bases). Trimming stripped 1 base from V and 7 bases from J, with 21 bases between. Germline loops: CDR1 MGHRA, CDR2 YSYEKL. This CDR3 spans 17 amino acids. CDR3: CASSQGFDRRTENTQYF. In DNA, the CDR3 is TGCGCCAGCAGCCAAGGTTTTGACAGGAGAACTGAAAATACGCAGTATTTT.

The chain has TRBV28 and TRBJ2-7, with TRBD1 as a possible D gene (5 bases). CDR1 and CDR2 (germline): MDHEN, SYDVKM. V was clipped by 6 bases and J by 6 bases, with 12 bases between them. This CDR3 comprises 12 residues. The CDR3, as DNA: TGTGCCAGCAGCCCCAGGGCTGGCGAGCAGTACTTC. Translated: CASSPRAGEQYF.

DNA of the CDR3: TGCGCCAGCAGCTTCTTGGGACAGCACTCCTATAATTCACCCCTCCACTTT. Its translation is CASSFLGQHSYNSPLHF. The chain uses TRBV5-1 and TRBJ1-6; 7 bases fit TRBD1. Germline V CDR1 and CDR2: SGHRS, YFSETQ. Trimming took 2 bases from V and 0 from J; bases not matched to a gene: 5. The CDR3 has 17 residues. Variable domain in full (rest from reference TRBV5-1 and TRBJ1-6): KAGVTQTPRYLIKTRGQQVTLSCSPISGHRSVSWYQQTPGQGLQFLFEYFSETQRNKGNFPGRFSGRQFSNSRSEMNVSTLELGDSALYLCASSFLGQHSYNSPLHFGNGTRLTVT.

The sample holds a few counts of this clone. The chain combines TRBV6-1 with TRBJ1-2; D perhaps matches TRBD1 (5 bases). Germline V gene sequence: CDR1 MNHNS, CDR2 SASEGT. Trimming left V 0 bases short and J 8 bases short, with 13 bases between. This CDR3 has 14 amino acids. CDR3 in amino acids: CASSEAQGVTGYTF. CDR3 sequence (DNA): TGTGCCAGCAGTGAAGCGCAAGGGGTGACGGGCTACACCTTC.

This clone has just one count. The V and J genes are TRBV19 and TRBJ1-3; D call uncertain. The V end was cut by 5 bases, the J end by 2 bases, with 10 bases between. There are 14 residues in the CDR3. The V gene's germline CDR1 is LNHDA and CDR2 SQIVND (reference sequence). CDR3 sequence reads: CASSFGGTGNTIYF. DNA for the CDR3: TGTGCCAGTAGTTTTGGAGGGACTGGAAACACCATATATTTT. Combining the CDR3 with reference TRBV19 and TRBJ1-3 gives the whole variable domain DGGITQSPKYLFRKEGQNVTLSCEQNLNHDAMYWYRQDPGQGLRLIYYSQIVNDFQKGDIAEGYSVSREKKESFPLTVTSAQKNPTAFYLCASSFGGTGNTIYFGEGSWLTVV.

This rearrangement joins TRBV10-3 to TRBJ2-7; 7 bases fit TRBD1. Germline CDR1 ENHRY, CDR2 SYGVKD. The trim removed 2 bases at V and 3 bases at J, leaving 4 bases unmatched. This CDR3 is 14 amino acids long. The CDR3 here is CAISETGTVYEQYF. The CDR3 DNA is TGTGCCATCAGTGAGACCGGGACAGTCTACGAGCAGTACTTC.

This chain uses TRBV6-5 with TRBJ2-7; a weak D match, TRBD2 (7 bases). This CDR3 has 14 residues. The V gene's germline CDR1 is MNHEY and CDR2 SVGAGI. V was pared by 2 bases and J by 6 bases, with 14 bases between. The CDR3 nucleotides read TGTGCCAGCAGTTACCTGGGGGGGCGAGGCGAGCAGTACTTC. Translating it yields CASSYLGGRGEQYF.

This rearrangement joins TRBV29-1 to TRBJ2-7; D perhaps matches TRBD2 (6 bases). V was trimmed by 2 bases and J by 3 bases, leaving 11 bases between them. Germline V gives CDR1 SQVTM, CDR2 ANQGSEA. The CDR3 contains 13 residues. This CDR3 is CSVEPSGGYEQYF. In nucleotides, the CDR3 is TGCAGCGTTGAACCCTCCGGGGGCTACGAGCAGTACTTC.

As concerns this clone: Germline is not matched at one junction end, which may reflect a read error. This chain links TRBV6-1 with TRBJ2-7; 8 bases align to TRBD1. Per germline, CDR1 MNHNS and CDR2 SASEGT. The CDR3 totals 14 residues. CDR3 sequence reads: CASREGTGAYEQYF. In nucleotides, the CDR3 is TGTGCCAGCAGGGAAGGGACAGGAGCCTACGAGCAGTACTTC.

The CDR3 DNA follows: TGTGCCATCAGTGAGTCGATCGGCAGGCGCTCCTACGAGCAGTACTTC. It yields the protein CAISESIGRRSYEQYF. The J gene is TRBJ2-7, the V gene TRBV10-3; D is undetermined. V lost 0 bases and J 0 bases, leaving 12 bases between the germline ends. This CDR3 has 16 amino acids. The germline gives CDR1 ENHRY, CDR2 SYGVKD.

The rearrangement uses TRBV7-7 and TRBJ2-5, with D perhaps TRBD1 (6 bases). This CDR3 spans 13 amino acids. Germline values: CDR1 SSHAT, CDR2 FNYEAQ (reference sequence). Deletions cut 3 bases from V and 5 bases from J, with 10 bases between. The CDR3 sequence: CASSFAGEETQYF. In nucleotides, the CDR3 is TGTGCCAGCAGCTTTGCAGGGGAGGAGACCCAGTACTTC.

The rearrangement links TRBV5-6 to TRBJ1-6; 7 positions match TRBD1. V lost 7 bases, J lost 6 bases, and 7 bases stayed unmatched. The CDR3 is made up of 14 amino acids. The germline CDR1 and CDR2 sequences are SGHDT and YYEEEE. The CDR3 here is CASQHRGRNSPLHF. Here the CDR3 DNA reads TGTGCCAGCCAGCACAGGGGCCGTAATTCACCCCTCCACTTT.

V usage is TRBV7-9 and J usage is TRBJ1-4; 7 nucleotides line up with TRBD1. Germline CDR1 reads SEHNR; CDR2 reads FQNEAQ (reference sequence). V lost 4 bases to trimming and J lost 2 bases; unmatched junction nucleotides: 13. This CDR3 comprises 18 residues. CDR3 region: CASSSLDTLQGTNEKLFF. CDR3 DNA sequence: TGTGCCAGCAGCTCCCTCGACACCCTACAGGGGACTAATGAAAAACTGTTTTTT.